This T cell receptor (beta chain) was sequenced for a study of blood T cell repertoires in COVID-19. Measured with immunoSEQ multiplex PCR; TCRdb has only the in-frame clones, and not every one. In the table there are some 150,000 clones, more than 80% of which are singletons. The receptor comes from a woman aged 60-70 years with active COVID-19. Sample: peripheral blood.

The CDR3 loop is CASSFGTGTIHNEQFF. The CDR3 DNA is TGTGCCAGCAGTTTCGGAACCGGGACTATACACAATGAGCAGTTCTTC. The chain uses TRBV28 and TRBJ2-1; 7 nucleotides agree with TRBD2. The germline V gene encodes CDR1 MDHEN and CDR2 SYDVKM. This CDR3 comprises 16 residues. The V gene end was trimmed by 3 bases and the J gene end by 5 bases; junction bases not matched to a gene: 10.